The 8 T cell receptor beta chains presented below share a single source sample, sequenced in a study of T cell changes during pregnancy in multiple sclerosis. Repertoires were generated with immunoSEQ multiplex PCR, while TCRdb's copy carries only in-frame clones and drops some. The table lists fewer than 95,000 clones, roughly 91% of them singletons, with 4.3% in the top ten. The sequences come from peripheral blood, collected in the first trimester of pregnancy. These receptors all stem from a female donor with multiple sclerosis, enrolled in a pregnancy study.

V is TRBV30 and J is TRBJ2-1; 13 bases are shared with TRBD2. The germline V gene encodes CDR1 GTSNPN and CDR2 SVGIG (reference sequence). Trimming took 3 bases from V and 5 from J; bases not matched to a gene: 1. The CDR3 covers 14 residues. The CDR3 sequence: CAWRGLAGHNEQFF. DNA of the CDR3: TGTGCCTGGAGGGGACTAGCGGGGCACAATGAGCAGTTCTTC.

The chain has TRBV27 and TRBJ2-2; 15 nucleotides agree with TRBD2. V was clipped by 8 bases and J by 5 bases; unmatched bases: 9. The CDR3 consists of 17 residues. Germline V gene sequence: CDR1 MNHEY, CDR2 SMNVEV (reference sequence). The CDR3 region has the DNA TGTGCCAGCCCTTGGACTAGCGGGGGGGCGGGTACCGGGGAGCTGTTTTTT. Translating it yields CASPWTSGGAGTGELFF.

The chain uses TRBV2 and TRBJ2-7, with D perhaps matching TRBD2 (5 bases). This CDR3 is 12 amino acids long. Looked up from germline, CDR1 is SNHLY and CDR2 is FYNNEI. V lost 10 bases to trimming and J lost 2 bases, with 12 bases between them. The CDR3, as DNA: TGTGCCATCTTCGGGGAAACCTACGAGCAGTACTTC. This codes for CAIFGETYEQYF.

This clone appeared once. The rearrangement joins TRBV5-4 to TRBJ2-1; TRBD2 matches 8 bases. This CDR3 is 14 amino acids long. Germline loops: CDR1 SGHNT, CDR2 YYREEE (reference sequence). The V and J ends lost 4 bases and 7 bases, in that order; junction bases with no gene match: 7. CDR3 DNA: TGTGCCAGCAGCGACAGGTCGGGGGGGAATGAGCAGTTCTTC. This encodes CASSDRSGGNEQFF.

The V and J genes are TRBV5-6 and TRBJ2-2, with D perhaps matching TRBD1 (5 bases). V was pared by 0 bases and J by 5 bases, with 11 bases between. The CDR3 totals 15 residues. CDR1 SGHDT and CDR2 YYEEEE come from the germline V gene. CDR3 bases: TGTGCCAGCAGCTTGGACACGTCAGGGACCGGGGAGCTGTTTTTT. It codes for CASSLDTSGTGELFF. The full variable domain, its missing parts supplied by reference TRBV5-6 and TRBJ2-2, is DAGVTQSPTHLIKTRGQQVTLRCSPKSGHDTVSWYQQALGQGPQFIFQYYEEEERQRGNFPDRFSGHQFPNYSSELNVNALLLGDSALYLCASSLDTSGTGELFFGEGSRLTVL.

The chain carries TRBV5-1 and TRBJ2-3; 14 bases line up with TRBD2. Unmatched junction bases numbered 1, after V lost 0 bases and J lost 1 base. Germline V CDR1 and CDR2: SGHRS, YFSETQ. The CDR3 runs to 17 residues. CDR3 protein: CASSLGLAGGGTDTQYF. CDR3 nucleotides: TGCGCCAGCAGCTTGGGACTAGCGGGGGGGGGCACAGATACGCAGTATTTT. Full variable domain (remainder filled in from reference TRBV5-1 and TRBJ2-3): KAGVTQTPRYLIKTRGQQVTLSCSPISGHRSVSWYQQTPGQGLQFLFEYFSETQRNKGNFPGRFSGRQFSNSRSEMNVSTLELGDSALYLCASSLGLAGGGTDTQYFGPGTRLTVL.

This clone has only a few counts. The chain carries TRBV11-2 and TRBJ1-2; D not certain. In germline, CDR1 is SGHAT, CDR2 FQNNGV. This CDR3 spans 14 amino acids. V lost 4 bases and J 8 bases, leaving 17 bases between the germline ends. In nucleotides, the CDR3 is TGTGCCAGCAGCTCCTTAGCGGGGTCCCAAGGCTACACCTTC. It specifies CASSSLAGSQGYTF.

The V and J genes are TRBV28 and TRBJ2-2, with 15 bases matching TRBD2. Germline V CDR1 and CDR2: MDHEN, SYDVKM. V lost 6 bases to trimming and J lost 2 bases; unmatched junction nucleotides: 16. This CDR3 has 21 residues. CDR3 in amino acids: CASSSLGLAGGPTPNTGELFF. The CDR3 nucleotides are TGTGCCAGCAGCTCCTTGGGACTAGCGGGGGGACCCACCCCAAACACCGGGGAGCTGTTTTTT.